This T cell receptor (beta chain) was identified in a study of blood T cell repertoires in COVID-19. The data were produced by immunoSEQ multiplex PCR, yet TCRdb's version contains in-frame clones alone and is incomplete. The data show over 100,000 clones, more than 75% seen once. The sequencing sample was made of peripheral blood. The clonotype originates from a man aged 50 or older with active COVID-19.

The CDR3 coding sequence is TGTGCCAGCAGCTTAACAGGGTCGAACACTGAAGCTTTCTTT. It is translated as CASSLTGSNTEAFF. The chain recombines TRBV11-2 with TRBJ1-1; D is possibly TRBD1 (6 bases). V lost 2 bases and J 1 base, leaving 8 bases between the germline ends. Germline CDR1 SGHAT, CDR2 FQNNGV. The CDR3 has 14 amino acids.